This record concerns one T cell receptor beta chain sequence. The sample is drawn from a study of OX40 agonist ivuxolimab in advanced cancers. Study background: The patients' treatment was ivuxolimab, an agonistic anti-OX40 (CD134) antibody. Ivuxolimab, which patients received intravenously every 2 weeks, was dosed at 0.01 to 10 mg/kg.

Germline CDR1 reads MNHNS; CDR2 reads SASEGT. Trimming took 4 bases from V and 3 from J; bases not matched to a gene: 6. CDR3 length: 16 amino acids. Only in-frame clones appear in the TCRdb table, and some are missing; sequencing was by immunoSEQ multiplex PCR. The data contain 42,000 or so clones, roughly four fifths of them singletons. This sequence was found in an adult with an advanced solid tumor such as melanoma, head and neck, liver or kidney cancer. The sample was CD4+ or CD8+ T cells sorted from blood, taken in a trial of the OX40 agonist ivuxolimab. This rearrangement joins TRBV6-1 to TRBJ2-3; 11 bases are a match to TRBD2. In nucleotides, the CDR3 is TGTGCCAGCAGTGCGCGGCTAGCGGGGGGAACAGATACGCAGTATTTT. Translating gives CASSARLAGGTDTQYF.